The source of this T cell receptor beta chain is a study of T cells after yellow fever vaccination. Trimming shortened V by 0 bases and J by 2 bases, and 14 bases separated the two germline ends. CDR3 size: 16 residues. The germline V gene encodes CDR1 SGHRS and CDR2 YFSETQ. This clonotype was counted between two and nine times. What it recognizes is unknown. Study results and limitations: The booster saw the reappearance of most primary-vaccination clones (around 95% CD4, 80% to 90% CD8). The presence of abundant clonotypes contaminating from the bulk population was possible in FACS-sorted repertoires.

A 5'RACE template-switching step, the method used to make TCR cDNA, added a universal primer site and UMIs. One entry per CDR3 protein results from TCRdb running MiXCR on the 5' RACE reads. The sample carries approximately 330,000 distinct CDR3 sequences, around 12% recorded once. The material was CD4+ T cells sorted from PBMCs, obtained 15 days after the yellow fever booster vaccination. V and J are TRBV5-1 and TRBJ1-2; D is undetermined. The clonotype originates from a young man who received the YFV17D yellow fever vaccine. CDR3 amino acids: CASSLGQVRANYGYTF. The CDR3 DNA sequence: TGCGCCAGCAGCTTGGGGCAGGTGAGGGCCAACTATGGCTACACCTTC.